The source of this T cell receptor beta chain is a study of cytomegalovirus exposure and HLA in healthy donors. Turning to the study itself: Most donors, 70% to 85% of 350 to 450 genotyped, fell in the Caucasian-associated ancestry cluster.

The PCR was carried out with 60 Vbeta primers and 13 Jbeta primers. Clones were sequenced by immunoSEQ multiplex PCR, and TCRdb holds only the in-frame ones, with some missing. The table includes fewer than 200,000 clones, less than 90% detected once. This CDR3 is built from 15 residues. CDR1 and CDR2 (germline): MGHRA, YSYEKL. V was pared by 0 bases and J by 9 bases, with 15 bases between. This clone was found a few times. The clonotype originates from a woman aged 45-65 years in good health and CMV-seropositive. Sequencing input: PBMCs. The chain employs TRBV4-1 and TRBJ2-1; the D gene is possibly TRBD2 (5 bases). The chain's CDR3 is CASSQDMAVEGEQFF. As DNA, the CDR3 is TGCGCCAGCAGCCAAGATATGGCCGTTGAGGGTGAGCAGTTCTTC.